One sample yielded the 22 T cell receptor beta chains listed below, sequenced in a study of identical twins. TCRdb re-called the 5' RACE reads through MiXCR, storing one row per CDR3 protein. The repertoire holds approximately 890,000 distinct CDR3 sequences, with around 12% as singletons. A further study also used this sample, focusing on yellow fever vaccine responses in identical twins.

The specimen sequenced was PBMCs. The receptors derive from a woman between 18 and 29 years old in good health.

This clonotype came up a few times. V and J are TRBV12-3 or TRBV12-4 and TRBJ2-7; 9 bases are shared with TRBD2. V dropped 7 bases and J dropped 7; count of bases not matched to a gene: 20. There are 17 residues in the CDR3. CDR3 nucleotides: TGTGCCAGCACCCCACGGTCGCCCGCGGGAGGGATTATGGAGCAGTACTTC. It yields the protein CASTPRSPAGGIMEQYF.

The chain uses TRBV6-5 and TRBJ1-5; D may be TRBD1 (5 bases). Germline V lookup: CDR1 MNHEY, CDR2 SVGAGI. Between the trimmed V and J ends, which lost 4 bases and 4 bases, there was a span of 14 bases. The CDR3 runs to 15 residues. The CDR3 DNA sequence: TGTGCCAGCAGTTCAGCGGGGCTTACTAATCAGCCCCAGCATTTT. Its translation: CASSSAGLTNQPQHF.

This sequence joins TRBV7-9 and TRBJ2-2; 11 bases match TRBD1. J lost 7 bases, V lost 5 bases, and 9 bases had no gene match. The V gene's germline CDR1 is SEHNR and CDR2 FQNEAQ (reference sequence). The CDR3 runs to 16 residues. Here the CDR3 DNA reads TGTGCCAGCAGCCCCCCGGGACAGGGGGTAATCGGGGAGCTGTTTTTT. Residues: CASSPPGQGVIGELFF.

The V and J genes are TRBV6-6 and TRBJ2-1; TRBD2 matches 7 bases. Germline CDR1 MNHNY, CDR2 SVGAGI (reference sequence). Unmatched junction bases numbered 5, after V lost 8 bases and J lost 7 bases. This CDR3 is built from 12 residues. Here the CDR3 DNA reads TGTGCCAGCTTGGGGGGGTCGAATGAGCAGTTCTTC. Its protein product is CASLGGSNEQFF.

V gene TRBV24-1 combines with J gene TRBJ1-2; weak D call: TRBD1 (5 bases). CDR1 and CDR2 from the germline V gene are KGHDR and SFDVKD. The V and J ends lost 4 bases and 2 bases respectively, with 16 bases between them. This CDR3 region has 16 residues. In nucleotides, the CDR3 is TGTGCCACCAGTGAAGCCGGAGGGAAGGGGAACTATGGCTACACCTTC. It is translated as CATSEAGGKGNYGYTF.

This clonotype turned up a few times. The CDR3 spells CSASLAGVGEQYF. CDR3 sequence (DNA): TGCAGTGCTAGCCTAGCGGGAGTTGGCGAGCAGTACTTC. The chain links TRBV20-1 to TRBJ2-7, with TRBD2 matching over 10 bases. CDR1 is DFQATT and CDR2 is SNEGSKA in the germline V gene (reference sequence). With 3 bases clipped from V and 6 bases from J, the junction kept 5 bases outside the gene matches. The CDR3 spans 13 residues.

This clonotype appeared a few times. V and J are TRBV9 and TRBJ1-5; D is undetermined. With 3 bases removed from V and 2 bases from J, the gap between germline ends came to 9 bases. The CDR3 extends over 14 amino acids. From germline, CDR1 is SGDLS and CDR2 YYNGEE. CDR3 DNA: TGTGCCAGCAGCGCCGACGGACGCAATCAGCCCCAGCATTTT. This gives the protein CASSADGRNQPQHF.

This chain uses TRBV20-1 with TRBJ2-7; 9 nucleotides align to TRBD2. J gave up 1 base and V 6 bases, and 13 bases lay outside the gene matches. CDR3 length: 16 amino acids. Germline-derived CDR1 and CDR2 are DFQATT and SNEGSKA (reference sequence). The CDR3 is CSARRVRLAGSYEQYF. CDR3 nucleotide sequence: TGCAGTGCCCGGCGGGTGAGGCTAGCGGGATCCTACGAGCAGTACTTC.

This clonotype came up many times. The rearrangement uses TRBV25-1 and TRBJ1-1; a possible D gene is TRBD1 (5 bases). The V end lost 3 bases, the J end lost 1 base, and 15 bases lay between the germline ends. The CDR3 sequence is 16 residues long. Germline V lookup: CDR1 MGHDK, CDR2 SYGVNS. CDR3 amino acids: CASSDIGGGKNTEAFF. In DNA form, the CDR3 reads TGTGCCAGCAGTGACATTGGTGGGGGGAAGAACACTGAAGCTTTCTTT.

This clonotype occurred a few times. The genes are TRBV28 and TRBJ2-7, with 15 positions matching TRBD2. Trimming removed 6 bases from V and 4 bases from J; junction bases left unmatched: 13. Germline assignment: CDR1 MDHEN and CDR2 SYDVKM. CDR3 length equals 18 residues. CDR3 nucleotide sequence: TGTGCCAGCAGCCTAGTGGGACTAGCGGGAGGAGCCGGTTACGAGCAGTACTTC. This codes for CASSLVGLAGGAGYEQYF.

This clonotype was observed a few times. The chain joins TRBV6-1 to TRBJ2-3, with 7 bases matching TRBD2. The CDR3 extends over 15 amino acids. J gave up 5 bases and V 7 bases, and 12 bases lay outside the gene matches. The germline V gene has CDR1 MNHNS and CDR2 SASEGT. The DNA for the CDR3 is TGTGCCAGCACCTACCGCGGGAGTAATGGAGATACGCAGTATTTT. It encodes CASTYRGSNGDTQYF.

Only a few counts were recorded for this clonotype. V usage is TRBV24-1 and J usage is TRBJ1-1, with D perhaps matching TRBD1 (6 bases). V dropped 7 bases and J dropped 11 bases, with 16 bases sitting between them. Germline loops: CDR1 KGHDR, CDR2 SFDVKD. The CDR3 is 12 residues long. The CDR3 here is CATSGQGTSAFF. The CDR3 DNA follows: TGTGCCACCAGCGGCCAGGGGACGTCTGCTTTCTTT.

The chain links TRBV5-6 to TRBJ2-1; TRBD2 agrees at 9 bases. Germline CDR1 reads SGHDT; CDR2 reads YYEEEE. The CDR3 runs to 16 residues. With V trimmed by 2 bases and J by 2 bases, 5 bases remained unmatched. DNA for the CDR3: TGTGCCAGCAGCTTCCAAGCGGGAGGCCCCTACAATGAGCAGTTCTTC. Translating it yields CASSFQAGGPYNEQFF. Full variable domain (outside the CDR3, taken from reference TRBV5-6 and TRBJ2-1): DAGVTQSPTHLIKTRGQQVTLRCSPKSGHDTVSWYQQALGQGPQFIFQYYEEEERQRGNFPDRFSGHQFPNYSSELNVNALLLGDSALYLCASSFQAGGPYNEQFFGPGTRLTVL.

The rearrangement links TRBV4-1 to TRBJ2-7; no reliable D call. Per germline, CDR1 MGHRA and CDR2 YSYEKL. V was trimmed by 0 bases and J by 3 bases, leaving 12 bases between them. The length of the CDR3 is 15 residues. The CDR3: CASSQELQSLYEQYF. DNA of the CDR3: TGCGCCAGCAGCCAAGAATTACAGAGCCTCTACGAGCAGTACTTC.

The rearrangement joins TRBV21-1 to TRBJ2-7. TRBV21-1 is annotated as a pseudogene. This CDR3 comprises 14 residues. The CDR3 DNA reads as TGTGCCAGCAGCAAAGGAGTCGAAACCTACGAGCAGTACTTC. Its protein product is CASSKGVETYEQYF.

This clonotype was seen a few times. The chain carries TRBV10-3 and TRBJ2-7, with a possible D match to TRBD1 (7 bases). The CDR3 loop spans 17 amino acids. V lost 4 bases and J lost 1, with 20 bases in between. The germline CDR1 and CDR2 sequences are ENHRY and SYGVKD. CDR3 in DNA: TGTGCCATCAGTGGCCACGGACCAGGGGGGTTTTCCTACGAGCAGTACTTC. This codes for CAISGHGPGGFSYEQYF.

This clonotype appeared a few times. J is TRBJ1-5 and V is TRBV12-3 or TRBV12-4, with TRBD1 matching over 8 bases. V lost 1 base, J lost 7 bases, and 6 bases stayed unmatched. The CDR3 has 15 residues. The CDR3 spells CASSLDRGIGQPQHF. The CDR3 DNA is TGTGCCAGCAGTTTAGACAGGGGGATAGGACAGCCCCAGCATTTT.

The chain couples TRBV5-1 to TRBJ2-5, with a weak D call TRBD1 (6 bases). Germline V gene lookup returns CDR1 SGHRS and CDR2 YFSETQ. The CDR3 sequence is 15 residues long. V was shortened by 4 bases and J by 5 bases, with 18 bases between the two germline ends. In DNA form, the CDR3 reads TGCGCCAGCAGCCAAACTGGACCCACAGGGGAGACCCAGTACTTC. Its translation: CASSQTGPTGETQYF. The full variable domain, with the rest looked up from reference TRBV5-1 and TRBJ2-5, is KAGVTQTPRYLIKTRGQQVTLSCSPISGHRSVSWYQQTPGQGLQFLFEYFSETQRNKGNFPGRFSGRQFSNSRSEMNVSTLELGDSALYLCASSQTGPTGETQYFGPGTRLLVL.

This clonotype came up a few times. This chain's CDR3 is CAISEDKARYEKLFF. CDR3 in DNA: TGTGCCATCAGTGAGGACAAAGCACGATATGAAAAACTGTTTTTT. The chain combines TRBV10-3 with TRBJ1-4, with D hard to call. The CDR3 runs to 15 residues. Between the trimmed V and J ends, which lost 2 bases and 6 bases, there was a span of 13 bases. Per germline, CDR1 ENHRY and CDR2 SYGVKD.

This clonotype was recorded at least ten times. The V and J genes are TRBV5-1 and TRBJ2-7, with D possibly TRBD1 on 5 matching bases. Germline V gene data show CDR1 as SGHRS and CDR2 as YFSETQ. This CDR3 has 14 residues. V lost 2 bases and J lost 2, with 11 bases in between. The CDR3 sequence: CASSFFDSTYEQYF. The CDR3 nucleotides read TGCGCCAGCAGCTTTTTTGACAGCACCTACGAGCAGTACTTC. Full variable domain (outside the CDR3, taken from reference TRBV5-1 and TRBJ2-7): KAGVTQTPRYLIKTRGQQVTLSCSPISGHRSVSWYQQTPGQGLQFLFEYFSETQRNKGNFPGRFSGRQFSNSRSEMNVSTLELGDSALYLCASSFFDSTYEQYFGPGTRLTVT.

CDR3 DNA sequence: TGCGCCAGCAGCCAAGATTTCAGGGGCAATCAGCCCCAGCATTTT. Translation gives CASSQDFRGNQPQHF. This chain links TRBV4-1 with TRBJ1-5, with a weak D call TRBD1 (5 bases). V was shortened by 0 bases and J by 2 bases, with 8 bases between the two germline ends. The germline V gene has CDR1 MGHRA and CDR2 YSYEKL. The CDR3 is 15 amino acids.

This clonotype showed up just a few times. This chain uses TRBV20-1 with TRBJ2-7; no definite D call. Deletions cut 2 bases from V and 7 bases from J, with 9 bases between. In germline, CDR1 is DFQATT, CDR2 SNEGSKA (reference sequence). The CDR3 consists of 11 residues. CDR3 loop: CSARMGLEQYF. DNA for the CDR3: TGCAGTGCTAGAATGGGGTTAGAGCAGTACTTC.